The entry below describes one T cell receptor (beta chain). As yet, its antigen is unknown. Assay: immunoSEQ multiplex PCR; the TCRdb copy retains only in-frame clones and omits some. The sample shows about 67,000 clones, 70% to 90% of them seen only once. CDR1 is SGDLS, CDR2 YYNGEE, per germline. The CDR3 has 12 amino acids. V gave up 3 bases and J gave up 1 base, with 3 bases separating them. This entry is derived from a study of OX40 agonist ivuxolimab in advanced cancers. In the study overall: An anti-OX40 (CD134) antibody with agonistic activity, ivuxolimab, was administered to patients. Three patients, one with hepatocellular carcinoma and two with cutaneous melanoma, responded partially. Study observations and caveats: Partial responders receiving 0.1-3.0 mg/kg showed among the lowest clonal expansion. The expanded peripheral T cells' antigen specificity was not determined.

The rearrangement joins TRBV9 to TRBJ2-3; D uncertain. The TCR originated in an adult with an advanced solid tumor such as melanoma, head and neck, liver or kidney cancer. The sequenced sample was CD4+ or CD8+ T cells sorted from blood, obtained in a trial of the OX40 agonist ivuxolimab. CDR3: CASSARTDTQYF. The CDR3 nucleotides are TGTGCCAGCAGCGCCCGCACAGATACGCAGTATTTT. The full variable domain, its missing parts supplied by reference TRBV9 and TRBJ2-3, is DSGVTQTPKHLITATGQRVTLRCSPRSGDLSVYWYQQSLDQGLQFLIQYYNGEERAKGNILERFSAQQFPDLHSELNLSSLELGDSALYFCASSARTDTQYFGPGTRLTVL.